Listed below are T cell receptor beta chains from one sample, sequenced in a study of cytomegalovirus exposure and HLA in healthy donors. The data were produced by immunoSEQ multiplex PCR, yet TCRdb's version contains in-frame clones alone and is incomplete. The table records about 200,000 clones, around 88% of them present only once. What was sequenced was PBMCs. These receptors were taken from a woman under 30 in good health and CMV-seronegative. CDR3s include the opening cysteine and the closing phenylalanine or tryptophan. D genes are given only for firm matches. Part of the rows lack a size; the others show once, few, many or a class for expanded clones.

abundance	j_gene	v_gene	d_gene	CDR3nt	CDR3aa
-	TRBJ1-2	TRBV2	-	TGTGCCAGCAGTGAAAGGTCCAGGGCAGGAGGCTACACCTTC	CASSERSRAGGYTF
-	TRBJ2-1	TRBV4-2	TRBD1	TGTGCCAGCAGCCAAGGGCTGCAGGGGGCGCGCAATGAGCAGTTCTTC	CASSQGLQGARNEQFF
-	TRBJ1-1	TRBV28	TRBD1	TGTGCCAGCAGCCGAGGGGACAGGTTGAACACTGAAGCTTTCTTT	CASSRGDRLNTEAFF
-	TRBJ1-5	TRBV15	-	TGTGCCACCAGCGCACAGGGTCCGGGTCAGCCCCAGCATTTT	CATSAQGPGQPQHF
-	TRBJ2-1	TRBV5-4	-	TGTGCCAGCAGCTTGACTAGCTGGGATGAGCAGTTCTTC	CASSLTSWDEQFF
-	TRBJ1-1	TRBV7-3	-	TGTGCCAGCAGCTTAGGTCTCCAGACTGAAGCTTTCTTT	CASSLGLQTEAFF
-	TRBJ2-1	TRBV7-9	TRBD1	TGTGCCAGCAGCTTAGCAAGGGTACAGGGGCGCCCCAATGAGCAGTTCTTC	CASSLARVQGRPNEQFF
-	TRBJ2-7	TRBV6-5	-	TGTGCCAGCCGGAAAACTAGCACGAACTACGAGCAGTACTTC	CASRKTSTNYEQYF
-	TRBJ1-2	TRBV9	-	TGTGCCAGCAGCGTTAGCAACTATGGCTACACCTTC	CASSVSNYGYTF
few	TRBJ2-1	TRBV7-8	-	TGTGCCAGCAGCTTCCTCTCCTACAATGAGCAGTTCTTC	CASSFLSYNEQFF
-	TRBJ2-7	TRBV5-1	TRBD2	TGCGCCAGCAGCTTCGCGTCTAGCGGAATATACGAGCAGTACTTC	CASSFASSGIYEQYF
-	TRBJ2-1	TRBV19	TRBD2	TGTGCCAGTAGTACCGGGACTAGCCTCAATGAGCAGTTCTTC	CASSTGTSLNEQFF
once	TRBJ2-3	TRBV11-3	-	TGTGCCAGCAAGGCTAGCGCGGAGGATACGCAGTATTTT	CASKASAEDTQYF
-	TRBJ1-3	TRBV10-3	-	TGTGCCATCAGTGAGTTGGCCACAGAAAACACCATATATTTT	CAISELATENTIYF
-	TRBJ2-5	TRBV28	TRBD1	TGTGCCAGCAGTCTCGGACAGGGGGCACAGGGCACCCAGTACTTC	CASSLGQGAQGTQYF
-	TRBJ2-7	TRBV7-9	-	TGTGCCAGCAGCCACGGGAGTTCCTACGAGCAGTACTTC	CASSHGSSYEQYF
-	TRBJ2-3	TRBV11-2	TRBD2	TGTGCCAGCAGCTTAAATCTAGGAGCGGGAGGGTGGGGCACAGATACGCAGTATTTT	CASSLNLGAGGWGTDTQYF
-	TRBJ1-2	TRBV15	TRBD1	TGTGCCACCAGCAAGGGATATCCCGGACAGGAACTAATCTATGGCTACACCTTC	CATSKGYPGQELIYGYTF
-	TRBJ2-5	TRBV28	-	TGTGCCAGCAGCCCGGGCACAGGGGAGGTAAGGACCCAGTACTTC	CASSPGTGEVRTQYF
once	TRBJ1-2	TRBV19	TRBD1	TGTGCCAGTAGTCGCCCTTTGGGGCAGGGGGCTAACTATGGCTACACCTTC	CASSRPLGQGANYGYTF
once	TRBJ2-7	TRBV28	-	TGTGCCAGCAGTTTGCGATATTGGGGCCGCAGGAGCTCCTACGAGCAGTACTTC	CASSLRYWGRRSSYEQYF
-	TRBJ2-1	TRBV4-1	TRBD2	TGCGCCAGCAGCCAAGTGACTAGCGGGAGGGCTGAGCAGTTCTTC	CASSQVTSGRAEQFF
-	TRBJ1-4	TRBV7-9	-	TGTGCCAGCAGCTCACAGGGCCACTACAATGAAAAACTGTTTTTT	CASSSQGHYNEKLFF
-	TRBJ2-3	TRBV10-1	TRBD2	TGCGCCAGCAGTGAGTTAACTAGCGGGAGTACAGATACGCAGTATTTT	CASSELTSGSTDTQYF
-	TRBJ2-3	TRBV30	TRBD1	TGTGCCTGGAGTGTACTCACAGGGGTTACAGATACGCAGTATTTT	CAWSVLTGVTDTQYF
-	TRBJ1-1	TRBV19	-	TGTGCCAGTAGTATCGGACTTCGGGGATCTTTCTTT	CASSIGLRGSFF
-	TRBJ2-1	TRBV6-5	TRBD2	TGTGCCAGCAGTTACCTAGCGGGAGCGTCTAATGAGCAGTTCTTC	CASSYLAGASNEQFF
-	TRBJ1-5	TRBV27	-	TGTGCCAGCAGTTTACCCAGGGACAATCAGCCCCAGCATTTT	CASSLPRDNQPQHF
-	TRBJ2-1	TRBV10-2	-	TGCGCCAGCGGGGAGGCGGTCTACAATGAGCAGTTCTTC	CASGEAVYNEQFF
-	TRBJ2-6	TRBV5-4	-	TGTGCCAGCAGCTTATCAAGGGGGGGCAACGTCCTGACTTTC	CASSLSRGGNVLTF
-	TRBJ2-1	TRBV19	TRBD2	TGTGCCAGTAGCCAAGCGGGGACTCATGAGCAGTTCTTC	CASSQAGTHEQFF